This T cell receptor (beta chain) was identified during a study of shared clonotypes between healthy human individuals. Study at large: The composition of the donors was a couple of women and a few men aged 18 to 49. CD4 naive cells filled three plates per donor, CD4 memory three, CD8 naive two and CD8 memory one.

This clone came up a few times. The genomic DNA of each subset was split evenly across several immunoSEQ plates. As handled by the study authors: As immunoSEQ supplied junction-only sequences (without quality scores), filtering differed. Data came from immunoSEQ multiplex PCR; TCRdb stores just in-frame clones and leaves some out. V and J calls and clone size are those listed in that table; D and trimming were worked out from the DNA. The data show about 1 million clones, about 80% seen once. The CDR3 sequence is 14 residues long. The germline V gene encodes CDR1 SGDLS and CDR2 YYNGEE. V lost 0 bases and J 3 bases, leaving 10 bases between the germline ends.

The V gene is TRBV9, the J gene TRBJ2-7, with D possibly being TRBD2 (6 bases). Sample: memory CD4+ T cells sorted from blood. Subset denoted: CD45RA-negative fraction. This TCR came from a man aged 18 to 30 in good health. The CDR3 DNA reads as TGTGCCAGCAGCGTAGGAGCGGGTAGCTACGAGCAGTACTTC. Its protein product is CASSVGAGSYEQYF.